Listed here are 21 T cell receptor beta chains from one sample, sequenced in a study of T cell responses to AZD1222 COVID-19 vaccine. Measured with immunoSEQ multiplex PCR; TCRdb has only the in-frame clones, and not every one. The sample has some 90,000 clones; about 93% are singletons. The sample here was peripheral blood, taken on day 0 of MenACWY control vaccination. The receptors shown here come from an adult in good health.

The rearrangement links TRBV6-6 to TRBJ1-4, with D possibly being TRBD1 (6 bases). The CDR3 spans 15 residues. The germline V and J ends were trimmed by 4 bases and 0 bases, with 9 bases remaining between them. Germline V gene data show CDR1 as MNHNY and CDR2 as SVGAGI (reference sequence). CDR3 amino acids: CASSSHRATNEKLFF. The CDR3 bases are TGTGCCAGCAGTTCACACAGGGCAACTAATGAAAAACTGTTTTTT.

The chain employs TRBV19 and TRBJ2-7, with 7 nucleotides matching TRBD2. Germline loops: CDR1 LNHDA, CDR2 SQIVND (reference sequence). The CDR3 extends over 16 amino acids. Germline trimming cut 3 bases from V and 1 base from J; bases unmatched to any gene: 9. CDR3 amino acids: CASSIGGGPPSYEQYF. The CDR3 DNA sequence: TGTGCCAGTAGTATCGGCGGGGGACCCCCGTCCTACGAGCAGTACTTC.

The genes are TRBV5-1 and TRBJ1-1; D is possibly TRBD1 (5 bases). Trimming pared 4 bases from V and 3 bases from J, leaving 7 bases between. The CDR3 runs 12 residues. Germline V CDR1 and CDR2: SGHRS, YFSETQ. The CDR3 DNA is TGCGCCAGCAGCCTACAGGACACTGAAGCTTTCTTT. Protein sequence: CASSLQDTEAFF.

This sequence joins TRBV3-1 (or the pseudogene TRBV3-2) and TRBJ2-5; no clear D. This CDR3 has 13 residues. Per the germline V gene, CDR1 is LGHDT and CDR2 is YNNKEL (reference sequence). Trimming cost V 1 base and J 1 base, with 4 bases left between them. The CDR3 here is CASSQGVQETQYF. In nucleotides, the CDR3 is TGTGCCAGCAGCCAAGGGGTCCAAGAGACCCAGTACTTC.

This clone was observed a few times. V usage is TRBV5-1 and J usage is TRBJ1-6, with 7 bases fitting TRBD1. Germline CDR1 is SGHRS and CDR2 is YFSETQ. Trimming removed 2 bases from V and 5 bases from J; junction bases left unmatched: 1. The CDR3 covers 14 residues. Written as DNA, the CDR3 is TGCGCCAGCAGCTTACAGGGGAATAATTCACCCCTCCACTTT. This translates into CASSLQGNNSPLHF.

This chain uses TRBV6-5 with TRBJ1-4; D is ambiguous. Deletions cut 2 bases from V and 4 bases from J, with 8 bases between. The V gene's germline CDR1 is MNHEY and CDR2 SVGAGI. The CDR3 consists of 14 residues. CDR3 sequence: CASSYGWNNEKLFF. DNA of the CDR3: TGTGCCAGCAGTTACGGGTGGAATAATGAAAAACTGTTTTTT.

V gene TRBV6-5 combines with J gene TRBJ2-7; D is ambiguous. Germline lookup yields CDR1 MNHEY and CDR2 SVGAGI. V was trimmed by 3 bases and J by 0 bases, leaving 12 bases between them. This CDR3 spans 15 amino acids. The CDR3 nucleotides read TGTGCCAGCAGTTATGGGTCTCCTAGCTCCTACGAGCAGTACTTC. The encoded protein is CASSYGSPSSYEQYF.

As regards this clone: Germline is not matched at one junction end, which may reflect a read error. The CDR3 region has the DNA TGTGCTAGCAGCCCGGGGACAGAGTTGGCCTACAATGAGCAGTTCTTC. This translates into CASSPGTELAYNEQFF. The chain joins TRBV7-7 to TRBJ2-1; TRBD1 agrees at 7 bases. The CDR3 covers 16 residues. Germline V lookup: CDR1 SSHAT, CDR2 FNYEAQ (reference sequence).

The chain combines TRBV5-5 with TRBJ2-7; D is unresolved. The CDR3 runs to 11 residues. V was clipped by 3 bases and J by 4 bases, with 5 bases between them. The germline CDR1 and CDR2 sequences are SGHKS and YYEKEE (reference sequence). The CDR3 here is CASSSRYEQYF. In nucleotides, the CDR3 is TGTGCCAGCAGCTCGAGATACGAGCAGTACTTC.

In this sample, this clone turned up once. The genes are TRBV5-1 and TRBJ2-7; TRBD1 agrees at 8 bases. Looked up from germline, CDR1 is SGHRS and CDR2 is YFSETQ. The CDR3 spans 14 residues. The ends lost 0 bases at V and 5 bases at J; junction bases unmatched: 4. Here the CDR3 DNA reads TGCGCCAGCAGCTTGGGGACAGGGATAGACGAGCAGTACTTC. This encodes CASSLGTGIDEQYF.

The chain is built from TRBV29-1 and TRBJ1-2; perhaps TRBD1 as D (5 bases). V was trimmed by 1 base and J by 2 bases, leaving 11 bases between them. The CDR3 runs to 14 residues. The germline CDR1 and CDR2 sequences are SQVTM and ANQGSEA. The CDR3 here is CSVEGQGLNYGYTF. The CDR3 nucleotides read TGCAGCGTTGAAGGGCAGGGATTAAACTATGGCTACACCTTC.

The chain carries TRBV28 and TRBJ1-2, with TRBD1 matching 8 bases. Germline V gene lookup returns CDR1 MDHEN and CDR2 SYDVKM. The CDR3 consists of 15 residues. The trim removed 3 bases at V and 2 bases at J, leaving 5 bases unmatched. CDR3 sequence: CASSLIQGENYGYTF. CDR3 coding DNA: TGTGCCAGCAGTTTGATACAGGGGGAGAACTATGGCTACACCTTC.

V gene TRBV29-1 combines with J gene TRBJ1-5, with 8 positions matching TRBD1. This CDR3 spans 13 amino acids. V shed 4 bases, J shed 7 bases, and the junction held 6 bases outside the gene matches. From germline, CDR1 is SQVTM and CDR2 ANQGSEA. The CDR3 sequence: CSVGGQDGQPQHF. The CDR3 DNA follows: TGCAGCGTTGGGGGACAGGACGGGCAGCCCCAGCATTTT.

The chain employs TRBV7-8 and TRBJ2-5, with D perhaps matching TRBD2 (5 bases). V was cut by 2 bases and J by 3 bases, with 10 bases left in between. This CDR3 spans 14 amino acids. CDR1 SGHVS and CDR2 FQNEAQ come from the germline V gene. The CDR3, as DNA: TGTGCCAGCAGCTTACGTCTAGCCAAAGAGACCCAGTACTTC. This encodes CASSLRLAKETQYF.

The gene calls are TRBV9 and TRBJ2-7; D is perhaps TRBD2 (6 bases). The germline V and J ends were trimmed by 5 bases and 3 bases, with 18 bases remaining between them. Germline assignment: CDR1 SGDLS and CDR2 YYNGEE. The CDR3 is 15 amino acids. The CDR3 coding sequence is TGTGCCAGCAGTGAGGGACCGGGGGTTCACTACGAGCAGTACTTC. This codes for CASSEGPGVHYEQYF.

The J gene is TRBJ1-1, the V gene TRBV5-1, with D possibly TRBD1 on 5 matching bases. The CDR3 runs to 16 residues. The germline V and J ends were trimmed by 0 bases and 2 bases, with 14 bases remaining between them. In germline, CDR1 is SGHRS, CDR2 YFSETQ. CDR3 protein: CASSLGPDRDNTEAFF. The CDR3 DNA reads as TGCGCCAGCAGCTTGGGACCCGACAGAGATAACACTGAAGCTTTCTTT.

The J gene is TRBJ1-6, the V gene TRBV7-2; the match to TRBD1 covers 9 bases. V lost 3 bases to trimming and J lost 9 bases; unmatched junction nucleotides: 9. The V gene's germline CDR1 is SGHTA and CDR2 FQGNSA. The CDR3 contains 16 residues. CDR3 region: CASSFPGQGLGSPLHF. As DNA, the CDR3 is TGTGCCAGCAGCTTCCCGGGACAGGGACTAGGTTCACCCCTCCACTTT.

The J gene is TRBJ2-7, the V gene TRBV4-1; 11 positions agree with TRBD1. This CDR3 region has 16 residues. Germline loops: CDR1 MGHRA, CDR2 YSYEKL. V was pared by 1 base and J by 4 bases, with 6 bases of the junction left unmatched. The CDR3 nucleotides are TGCGCCAGCAGCCAAGGAACCGGGACAGGGGGATACGAGCAGTACTTC. As protein: CASSQGTGTGGYEQYF.

This chain joins TRBV12-3 or TRBV12-4 and TRBJ2-7; D not certain. V dropped 3 bases and J dropped 2 bases, with 8 bases sitting between them. The CDR3 covers 13 residues. CDR3 residues: CASSLAAAYEQYF. CDR3 sequence (DNA): TGTGCCAGCAGTTTGGCCGCAGCCTACGAGCAGTACTTC.

This chain uses TRBV25-1 with TRBJ2-7; D tentatively reads TRBD1 or TRBD2 (5 bases each). The germline V gene encodes CDR1 MGHDK and CDR2 SYGVNS. The CDR3 covers 15 residues. V gave up 5 bases and J gave up 2 bases, with 16 bases separating them. Here the CDR3 reads CASSSLGPLTYEQYF. The CDR3 DNA follows: TGTGCCAGCAGTTCCCTGGGACCCCTCACCTACGAGCAGTACTTC.

V gene TRBV12-3 or TRBV12-4 combines with J gene TRBJ2-1; weak D call: TRBD2 (6 bases). CDR3 size: 12 residues. Between the trimmed V and J ends, which lost 1 base and 10 bases, there was a span of 8 bases. The CDR3 DNA is TGTGCCAGCAGTTTAGGGCGGGAAGAGCAGTTCTTC. Translated, it gives CASSLGREEQFF.